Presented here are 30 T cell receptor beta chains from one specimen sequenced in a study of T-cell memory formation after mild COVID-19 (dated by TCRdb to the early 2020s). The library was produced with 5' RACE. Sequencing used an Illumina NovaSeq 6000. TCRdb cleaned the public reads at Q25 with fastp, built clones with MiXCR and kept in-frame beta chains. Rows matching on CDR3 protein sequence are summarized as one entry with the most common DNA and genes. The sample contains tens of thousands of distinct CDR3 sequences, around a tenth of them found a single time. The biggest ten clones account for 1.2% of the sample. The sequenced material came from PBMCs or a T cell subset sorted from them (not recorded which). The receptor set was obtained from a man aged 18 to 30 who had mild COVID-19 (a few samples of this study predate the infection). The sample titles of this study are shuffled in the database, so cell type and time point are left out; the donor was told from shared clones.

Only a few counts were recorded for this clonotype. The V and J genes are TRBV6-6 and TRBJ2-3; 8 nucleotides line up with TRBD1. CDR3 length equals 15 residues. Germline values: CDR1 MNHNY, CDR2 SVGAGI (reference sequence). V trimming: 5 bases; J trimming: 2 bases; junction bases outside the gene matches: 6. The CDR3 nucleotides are TGTGCCAGCAGTAAGGGACAGGCCCCCACAGATACGCAGTATTTT. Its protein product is CASSKGQAPTDTQYF.

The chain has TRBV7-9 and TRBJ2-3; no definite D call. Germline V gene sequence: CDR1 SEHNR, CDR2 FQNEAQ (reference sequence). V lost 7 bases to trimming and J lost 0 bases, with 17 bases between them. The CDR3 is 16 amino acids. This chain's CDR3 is CASTFGVRASTDTQYF. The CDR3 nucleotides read TGTGCCAGCACCTTTGGTGTAAGGGCCAGCACAGATACGCAGTATTTT.

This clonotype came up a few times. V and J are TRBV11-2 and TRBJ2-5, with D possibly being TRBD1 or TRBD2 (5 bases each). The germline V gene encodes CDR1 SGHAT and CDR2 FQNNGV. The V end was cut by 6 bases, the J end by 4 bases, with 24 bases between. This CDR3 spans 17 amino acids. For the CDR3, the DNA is TGTGCCAGCAGACCCGCCGGTCGGGGACGGCAAAGAGAGACCCAGTACTTC. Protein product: CASRPAGRGRQRETQYF.

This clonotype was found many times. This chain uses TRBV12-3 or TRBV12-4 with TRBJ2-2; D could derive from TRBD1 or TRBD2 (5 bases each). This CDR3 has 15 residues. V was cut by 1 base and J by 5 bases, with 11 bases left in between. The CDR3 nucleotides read TGTGCCAGCAGTTTAGGGGGGACGGTTACCGGGGAGCTGTTTTTT. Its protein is CASSLGGTVTGELFF.

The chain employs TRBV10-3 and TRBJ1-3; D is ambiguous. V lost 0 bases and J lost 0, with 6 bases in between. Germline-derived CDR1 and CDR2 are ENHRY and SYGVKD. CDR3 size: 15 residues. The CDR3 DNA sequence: TGTGCCATCAGTGAGTCGCGGTCCTCTGGAAACACCATATATTTT. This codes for CAISESRSSGNTIYF.

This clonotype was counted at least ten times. CDR3 residues: CASSLIGQDNEQFF. The CDR3, as DNA: TGCGCCAGCAGCTTGATTGGACAAGACAATGAGCAGTTCTTC. V usage is TRBV5-1 and J usage is TRBJ2-1; possible D gene TRBD1, 5 bases. V shed 1 base and J shed 5 bases, with 10 bases lying between them. CDR3 length equals 14 residues. The germline V gene has CDR1 SGHRS and CDR2 YFSETQ.

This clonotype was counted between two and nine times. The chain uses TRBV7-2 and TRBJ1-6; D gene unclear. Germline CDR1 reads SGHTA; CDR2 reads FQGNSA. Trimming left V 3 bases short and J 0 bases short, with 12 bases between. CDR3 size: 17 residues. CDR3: CASSFRTSSSYNSPLHF. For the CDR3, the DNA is TGTGCCAGCAGCTTCAGGACCAGTAGCTCCTATAATTCACCCCTCCACTTT.

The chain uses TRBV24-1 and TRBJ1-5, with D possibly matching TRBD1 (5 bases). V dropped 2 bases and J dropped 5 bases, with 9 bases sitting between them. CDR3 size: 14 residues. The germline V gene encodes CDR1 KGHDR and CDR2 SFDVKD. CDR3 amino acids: CATSDYGADQPQHF. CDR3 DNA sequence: TGTGCCACCAGTGATTATGGGGCGGATCAGCCCCAGCATTTT.

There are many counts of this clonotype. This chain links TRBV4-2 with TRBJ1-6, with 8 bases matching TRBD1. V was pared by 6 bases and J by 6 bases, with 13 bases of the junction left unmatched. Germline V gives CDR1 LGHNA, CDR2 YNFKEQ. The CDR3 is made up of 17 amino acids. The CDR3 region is CASRQRLKGQGNSPLHF. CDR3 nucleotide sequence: TGTGCCAGCAGACAGCGCCTCAAAGGACAGGGTAATTCACCCCTCCACTTT.

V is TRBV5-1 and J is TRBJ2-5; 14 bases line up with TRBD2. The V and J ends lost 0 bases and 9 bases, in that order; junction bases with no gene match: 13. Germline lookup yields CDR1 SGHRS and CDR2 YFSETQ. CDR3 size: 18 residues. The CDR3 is CASSLEARTSGGKRSQYF. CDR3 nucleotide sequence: TGCGCCAGCAGCTTGGAGGCCCGGACTAGCGGGGGGAAGAGGTCCCAGTACTTC.

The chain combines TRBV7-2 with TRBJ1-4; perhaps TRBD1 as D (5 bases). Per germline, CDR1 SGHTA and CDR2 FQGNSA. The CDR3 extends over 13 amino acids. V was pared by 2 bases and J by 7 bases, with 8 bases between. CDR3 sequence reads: CASSLQGSEKLFF. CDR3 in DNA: TGTGCCAGCAGCTTACAGGGAAGTGAAAAACTGTTTTTT.

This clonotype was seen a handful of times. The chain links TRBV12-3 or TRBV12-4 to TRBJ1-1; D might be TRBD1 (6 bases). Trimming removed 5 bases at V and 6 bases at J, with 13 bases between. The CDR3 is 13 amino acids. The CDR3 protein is CASSRRGRAEAFF. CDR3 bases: TGTGCCAGCAGTCGCCGGGGGCGCGCTGAAGCTTTCTTT.

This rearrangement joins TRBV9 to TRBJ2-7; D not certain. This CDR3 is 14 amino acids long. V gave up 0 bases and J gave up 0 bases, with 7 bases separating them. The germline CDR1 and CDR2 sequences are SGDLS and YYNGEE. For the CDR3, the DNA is TGTGCCAGCAGCGTAGCGACAAACTCCTACGAGCAGTACTTC. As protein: CASSVATNSYEQYF.

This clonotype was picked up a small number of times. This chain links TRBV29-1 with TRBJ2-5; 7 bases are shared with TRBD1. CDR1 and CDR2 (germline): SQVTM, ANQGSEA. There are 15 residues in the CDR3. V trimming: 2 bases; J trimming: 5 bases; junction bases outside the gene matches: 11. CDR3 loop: CSVELAGGPRETQYF. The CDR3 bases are TGCAGCGTTGAATTGGCAGGGGGTCCTCGGGAGACCCAGTACTTC.

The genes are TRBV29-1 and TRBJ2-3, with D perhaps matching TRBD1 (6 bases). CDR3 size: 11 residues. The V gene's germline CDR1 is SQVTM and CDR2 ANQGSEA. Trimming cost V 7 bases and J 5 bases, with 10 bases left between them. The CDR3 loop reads CSGGTLDTQYF. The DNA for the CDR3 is TGCAGCGGGGGGACATTAGATACGCAGTATTTT.

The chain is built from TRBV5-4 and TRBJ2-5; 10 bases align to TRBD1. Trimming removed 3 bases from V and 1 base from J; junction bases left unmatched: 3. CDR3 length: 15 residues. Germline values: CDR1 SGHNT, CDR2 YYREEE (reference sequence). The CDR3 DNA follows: TGTGCCAGCAGCTGGGGACAGGGGCCCCAAGAGACCCAGTACTTC. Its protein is CASSWGQGPQETQYF.

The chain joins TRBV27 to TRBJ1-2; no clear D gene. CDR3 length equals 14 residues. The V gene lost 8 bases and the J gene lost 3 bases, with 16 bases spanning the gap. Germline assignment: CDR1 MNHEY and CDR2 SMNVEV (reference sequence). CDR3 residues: CASGRAPGDYGYTF. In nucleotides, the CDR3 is TGTGCCAGCGGCCGGGCCCCCGGGGACTATGGCTACACCTTC.

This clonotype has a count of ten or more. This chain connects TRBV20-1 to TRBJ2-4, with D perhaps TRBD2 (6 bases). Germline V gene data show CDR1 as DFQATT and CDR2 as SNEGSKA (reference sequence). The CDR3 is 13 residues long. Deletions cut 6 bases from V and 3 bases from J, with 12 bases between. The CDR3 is CSARGLRKNIQYF. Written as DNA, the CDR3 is TGCAGTGCAAGGGGACTTCGCAAAAACATTCAGTACTTC.

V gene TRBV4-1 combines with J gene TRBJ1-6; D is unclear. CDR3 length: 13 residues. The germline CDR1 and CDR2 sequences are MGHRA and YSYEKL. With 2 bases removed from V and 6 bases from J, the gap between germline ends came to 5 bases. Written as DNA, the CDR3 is TGCGCCAGCAGCCAACGGACTAATTCACCCCTCCACTTT. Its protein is CASSQRTNSPLHF.

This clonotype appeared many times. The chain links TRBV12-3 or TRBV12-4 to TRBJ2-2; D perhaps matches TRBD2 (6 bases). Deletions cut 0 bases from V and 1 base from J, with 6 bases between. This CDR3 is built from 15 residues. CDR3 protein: CASSLAGGNTGELFF. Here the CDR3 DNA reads TGTGCCAGCAGTTTAGCGGGGGGGAACACCGGGGAGCTGTTTTTT.

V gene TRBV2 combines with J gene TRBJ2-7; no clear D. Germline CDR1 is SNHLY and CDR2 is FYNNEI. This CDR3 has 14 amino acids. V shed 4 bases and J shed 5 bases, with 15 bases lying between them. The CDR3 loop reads CASSVRPPVDEQYF. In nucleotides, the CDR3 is TGTGCCAGCAGTGTCCGGCCTCCTGTGGACGAGCAGTACTTC.

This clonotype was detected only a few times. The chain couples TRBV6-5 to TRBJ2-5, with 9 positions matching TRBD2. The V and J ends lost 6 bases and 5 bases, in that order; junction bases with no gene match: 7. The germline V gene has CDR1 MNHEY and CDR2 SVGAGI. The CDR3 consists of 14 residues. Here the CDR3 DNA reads TGTGCCAGCAGATCTTCTGCGGGGGGGGAGACCCAGTACTTC. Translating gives CASRSSAGGETQYF.

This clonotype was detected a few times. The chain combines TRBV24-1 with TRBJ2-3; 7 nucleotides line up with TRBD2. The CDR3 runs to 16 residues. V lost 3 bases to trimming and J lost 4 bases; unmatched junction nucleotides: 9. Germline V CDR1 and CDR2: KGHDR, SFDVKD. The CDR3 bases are TGTGCCACCAGTGATCCTGGCCGGGGGGATGCAGATACGCAGTATTTT. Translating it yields CATSDPGRGDADTQYF.

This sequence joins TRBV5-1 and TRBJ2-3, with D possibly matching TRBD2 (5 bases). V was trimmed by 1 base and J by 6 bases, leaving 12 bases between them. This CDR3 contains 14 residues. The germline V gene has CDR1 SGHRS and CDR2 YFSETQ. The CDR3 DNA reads TGCGCCAGCAGCTTGCTCCAACTAGTTGATACGCAGTATTTT. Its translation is CASSLLQLVDTQYF.

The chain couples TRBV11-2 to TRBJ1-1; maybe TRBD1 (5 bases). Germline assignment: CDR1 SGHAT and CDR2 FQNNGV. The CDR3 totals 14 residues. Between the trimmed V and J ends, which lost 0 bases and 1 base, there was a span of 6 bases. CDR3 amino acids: CASSLDTGNTEAFF. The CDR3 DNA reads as TGTGCCAGCAGCTTAGACACAGGGAACACTGAAGCTTTCTTT.

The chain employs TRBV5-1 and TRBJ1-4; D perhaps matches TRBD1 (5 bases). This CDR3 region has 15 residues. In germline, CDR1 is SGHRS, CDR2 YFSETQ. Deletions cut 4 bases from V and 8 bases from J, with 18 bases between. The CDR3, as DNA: TGCGCCAGCAGCAGAACTGGACAAGGTGGGGAAAAACTGTTTTTT. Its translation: CASSRTGQGGEKLFF.

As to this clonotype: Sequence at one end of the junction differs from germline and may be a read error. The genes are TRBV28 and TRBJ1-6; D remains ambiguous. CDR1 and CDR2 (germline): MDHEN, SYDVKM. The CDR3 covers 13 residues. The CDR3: CASTSVRVSHLHF. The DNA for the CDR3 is TGTGCCAGCACCTCTGTGCGTGTTTCACACCTCCACTTT. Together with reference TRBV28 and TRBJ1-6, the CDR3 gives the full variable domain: DVKVTQSSRYLVKRTGEKVFLECVQDMDHENMFWYRQDPGLGLRLIYFSYDVKMKEKGDIPEGYSVSREKKERFSLILESASTNQTSMYLCASTSVRVSHLHFGNGTRLTVT.

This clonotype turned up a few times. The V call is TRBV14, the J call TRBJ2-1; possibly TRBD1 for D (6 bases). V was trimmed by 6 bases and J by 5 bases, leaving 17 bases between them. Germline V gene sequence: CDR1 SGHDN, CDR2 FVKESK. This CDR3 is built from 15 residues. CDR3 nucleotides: TGTGCCAGCAGTAGAGGCAGCCAGGGGAACAATGAGCAGTTCTTC. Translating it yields CASSRGSQGNNEQFF. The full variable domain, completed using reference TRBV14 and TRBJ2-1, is EAGVTQFPSHSVIEKGQTVTLRCDPISGHDNLYWYRRVMGKEIKFLLHFVKESKQDESGMPNNRFLAERTGGTYSTLKVQPAELEDSGVYFCASSRGSQGNNEQFFGPGTRLTVL.

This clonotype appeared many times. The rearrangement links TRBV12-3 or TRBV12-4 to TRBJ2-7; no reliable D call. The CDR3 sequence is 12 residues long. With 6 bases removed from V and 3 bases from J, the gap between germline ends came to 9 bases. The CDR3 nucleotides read TGTGCCAGCAGCTGGGCAAGCTACGAGCAGTACTTC. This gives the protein CASSWASYEQYF.

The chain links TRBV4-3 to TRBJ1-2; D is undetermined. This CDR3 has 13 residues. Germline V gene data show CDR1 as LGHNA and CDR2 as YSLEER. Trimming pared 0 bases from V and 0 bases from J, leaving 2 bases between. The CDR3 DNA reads TGCGCCAGCAGCCAAGACCCTAACTATGGCTACACCTTC. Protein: CASSQDPNYGYTF.